This T cell receptor (beta chain) was documented in a study of response to subunit inactivated influenza vaccine. Study-wide findings and caveats: Few additional T cells are recruited per seasonal influenza vaccination, authors suggested.

The CDR3 totals 16 residues. CDR1 LGHDT and CDR2 YNNKEL come from the germline V gene (reference sequence). V was clipped by 0 bases and J by 9 bases; unmatched bases: 6. TCRdb reprocessed the RT-PCR reads with MiXCR, giving one entry per CDR3 protein. Among about 190,000 distinct CDR3 sequences listed, approximately 15% were seen once. A note on this clonotype: Its antigen is as yet unknown.

Sequenced here: CD8+ T cells sorted from PBMCs, sampled approximately 5 days after vaccination. The gene calls are TRBV3-1 and TRBJ2-1; 12 nucleotides align to TRBD2. The sequence derives from a man aged 45-65 years who received an inactivated influenza vaccine. The DNA of the CDR3 is TGTGCCAGCAGCCAAGAACCCCCTAGCGGGAGGGGTGAGCAGTTCTTC. Residues: CASSQEPPSGRGEQFF.